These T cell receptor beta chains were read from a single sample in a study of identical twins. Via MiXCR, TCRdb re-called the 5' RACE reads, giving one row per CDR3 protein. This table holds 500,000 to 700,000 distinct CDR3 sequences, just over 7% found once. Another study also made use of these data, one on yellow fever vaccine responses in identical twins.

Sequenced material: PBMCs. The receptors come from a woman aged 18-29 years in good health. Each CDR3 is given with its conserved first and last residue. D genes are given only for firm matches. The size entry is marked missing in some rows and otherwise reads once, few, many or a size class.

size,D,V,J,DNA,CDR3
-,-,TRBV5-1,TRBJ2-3,TGCGCCAGCAGCTTGGGGGCGTCGGTTGGAGATACGCAGTATTTT,CASSLGASVGDTQYF
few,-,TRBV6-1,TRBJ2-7,TGTGCCAGCAGTCCCCTTGACCTTTTAATCTCCTACGAGCAGTACTTC,CASSPLDLLISYEQYF
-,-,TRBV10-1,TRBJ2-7,TGCGCCAGCAGCAGTGGAGGGACCTACGAGCAGTACTTC,CASSSGGTYEQYF
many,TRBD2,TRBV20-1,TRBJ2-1,TGCAGTGCTCCCAGGGTACGGGGACTAGCGGGAGTGTACAATGAGCAGTTCTTC,CSAPRVRGLAGVYNEQFF
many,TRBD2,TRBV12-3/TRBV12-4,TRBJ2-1,TGTGCCAGCAGTTTGGAGCGGGGAATAAACAATGAGCAGTTCTTC,CASSLERGINNEQFF
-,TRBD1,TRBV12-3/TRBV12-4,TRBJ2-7,TGTGCCAGCAGTAGTCCGGGACAGGGGAGAGGGATCGAGCAGTACTTC,CASSSPGQGRGIEQYF
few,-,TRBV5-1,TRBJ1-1,TGCGCCAGCAGCTTAGGGGACTCAAGAGGGACTGAAGCTTTCTTT,CASSLGDSRGTEAFF
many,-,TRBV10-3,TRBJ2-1,TGTGCCATCAGTGAAGCCCAACAGGGTGGTTGGGATGAGCAGTTCTTC,CAISEAQQGGWDEQFF
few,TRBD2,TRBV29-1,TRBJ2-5,TGCAGCGCCTATTGGGGAGGGGCGGAGACCCAGTACTTC,CSAYWGGAETQYF
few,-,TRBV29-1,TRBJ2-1,TGCAGCGCCTTTGAGGAGCAGTTCTTC,CSAFEEQFF